Listed below are T cell receptor beta chains from one sample, sequenced in a study of human T cells and chemical hapten exposure. MiXCR was run by TCRdb on the RACE reads, yielding one entry per CDR3 protein. This table holds fewer than 150,000 distinct CDR3 sequences, less than 15% found once. The sequences come from whole blood, collected in connection with sensitization to the hapten diphenylcyclopropenone (DPC). All receptors derive from a woman younger than 35 with alopecia areata. Some clones in this sample may be carry-over from other donors' samples. The CDR3 runs from the conserved cysteine through the conserved F or W. Fields, in order: J gene, V gene, D gene, clone size, CDR3 protein, CDR3 DNA. The D gene is left open where the match is weak. For some rows the clone size is stated as once, few or many, or as a class when expanded; others skip it.

TRBJ1-2,TRBV18,.,few,CASSDTLLSYGYTF,TGTGCCAGCTCCGACACACTACTAAGCTATGGCTACACCTTC
TRBJ2-2,TRBV7-2,.,many,CASSLRTGNTGELFF,TGTGCCAGCAGCTTAAGAACGGGGAACACCGGGGAGCTGTTTTTT
TRBJ2-7,TRBV19,.,.,CASSRDGHYEQYF,TGTGCCAGTAGTCGGGACGGGCACTACGAGCAGTACTTC
TRBJ1-1,TRBV27,TRBD1,many,CASSSGTGYKTEAFF,TGTGCCAGCAGTTCCGGGACAGGGTATAAGACTGAAGCTTTCTTT
TRBJ2-3,TRBV7-2,.,.,CASSQGPPGLPGTDTQYF,TGTGCCAGCAGCCAGGGGCCTCCGGGACTACCGGGGACAGATACGCAGTATTTT
TRBJ2-1,TRBV6-2/TRBV6-3,TRBD2,many,CASSPAGGPYEQFF,TGTGCCAGCAGCCCAGCGGGGGGGCCCTATGAGCAGTTCTTC
TRBJ2-5,TRBV2,TRBD2,few,CASSLERGETQYF,TGTGCCAGCAGTCTAGAGCGGGGGGAGACCCAGTACTTC
TRBJ1-4,TRBV7-2,TRBD1,.,CASSLWGQGKQKLFF,TGTGCCAGCAGCTTATGGGGACAGGGGAAACAAAAACTGTTTTTT
TRBJ2-5,TRBV20-1,TRBD2,.,CSVPGGVETQYF,TGCAGTGTACCGGGGGGTGTTGAGACCCAGTACTTC
TRBJ2-7,TRBV6-6,.,.,CASSSTLKGMDEQYF,TGTGCCAGCAGTTCCACTTTAAAGGGGATGGACGAGCAGTACTTC
TRBJ2-1,TRBV7-9,.,few,CASSSNGLSGPNEQFF,TGTGCCAGCAGCTCCAATGGTTTGTCGGGCCCCAATGAGCAGTTCTTC
TRBJ1-4,TRBV12-3/TRBV12-4,.,few,CASSPQQGGTEKLFF,TGTGCCAGCAGCCCTCAACAGGGAGGGACTGAAAAACTGTTTTTT
TRBJ2-3,TRBV6-2/TRBV6-3,TRBD2,.,CASSYPASGVTDTQYF,TGTGCCAGCAGTTATCCGGCTAGCGGGGTCACAGATACGCAGTATTTT
TRBJ2-7,TRBV6-1,.,few,CASSEAVGGHSFYEQYF,TGTGCCAGCAGTGAAGCGGTCGGGGGACACTCATTCTACGAGCAGTACTTC
TRBJ2-3,TRBV5-4,.,many,CASSFVGQLGTDTQYF,TGTGCCAGCAGCTTTGTCGGACAGCTTGGCACAGATACGCAGTATTTT
TRBJ1-1,TRBV7-6,.,once,CASSSQQGAHYEAFF,TGTGCCAGCAGCTCTCAACAGGGCGCGCACTATGAAGCTTTCTTT
TRBJ2-2,TRBV10-3,TRBD1,.,CAISDLNRGRNTGELFF,TGTGCCATCAGTGATTTGAACAGGGGACGGAACACCGGGGAGCTGTTTTTT
TRBJ1-3,TRBV25-1,.,few,CASSGRTSNTIYF,TGTGCCAGCAGTGGCCGTACCTCAAACACCATATATTTT
TRBJ1-6,TRBV7-2,TRBD1,.,CASSPQGGRSSPLHF,TGTGCCAGCAGCCCCCAGGGGGGGCGCAGTTCACCCCTCCACTTT
TRBJ2-7,TRBV20-1,.,few,CSARPAGRGGPYEQYF,TGCAGTGCTAGACCCGCCGGCAGGGGGGGACCCTACGAGCAGTACTTC
TRBJ1-2,TRBV28,.,few,CASEEYSGYTF,TGTGCCAGCGAGGAGTATTCTGGCTACACCTTC
TRBJ1-5,TRBV20-1,.,many,CSASAAGGNQPQHF,TGCAGTGCTAGCGCGGCGGGGGGCAATCAGCCCCAGCATTTT
TRBJ2-5,TRBV30,.,.,CAWTGLGETQYF,TGTGCCTGGACAGGGTTAGGGGAGACCCAGTACTTC
TRBJ2-7,TRBV19,.,.,CASSGGEYEQYF,TGTGCCAGTAGCGGGGGCGAGTACGAGCAGTACTTC
TRBJ1-6,TRBV18,TRBD1,many,CASSPTGTGSSPLHF,TGTGCCAGCTCACCCACAGGGACAGGGTCCTCACCCCTCCACTTT
TRBJ1-2,TRBV7-9,.,few,CASSLEGNYGYTF,TGTGCCAGCAGCTTAGAGGGAAACTATGGCTACACCTTC
TRBJ2-5,TRBV2,.,.,CASSDETRAQYF,TGTGCCAGCAGTGATGAGACCCGGGCCCAGTACTTC
TRBJ2-7,TRBV5-1,.,many,CASSWDPGTYEQYF,TGCGCCAGCAGCTGGGACCCAGGTACCTACGAGCAGTACTTC
TRBJ2-3,TRBV7-2,.,few,CASSSRKGTDTQYF,TGTGCCAGCAGCTCCCGGAAGGGGACAGATACGCAGTATTTT
TRBJ2-1,TRBV4-1,TRBD2,.,CASSQVAGAYNEQFF,TGCGCCAGCAGCCAAGTAGCGGGGGCCTACAATGAGCAGTTCTTC
TRBJ1-4,TRBV4-1,TRBD1,many,CASSHSGTGNEKLFF,TGCGCCAGCAGCCACTCCGGGACAGGGAATGAAAAACTGTTTTTT
TRBJ2-7,TRBV12-3/TRBV12-4,.,many,CASSRQETYEQYF,TGTGCCAGCAGTAGACAGGAGACCTACGAGCAGTACTTC
TRBJ2-1,TRBV12-3/TRBV12-4,.,many,CASSRTRNEQFF,TGTGCCAGCAGTCGAACAAGAAATGAGCAGTTCTTC
TRBJ1-5,TRBV5-5,TRBD1,.,CASSGTAGSNQPQHF,TGTGCCAGCAGCGGGACAGCAGGTAGCAATCAGCCCCAGCATTTT
TRBJ2-5,TRBV7-9,.,.,CASSSRRGLETQYF,TGTGCCAGCAGCTCCCGACGGGGGCTAGAGACCCAGTACTTC
TRBJ2-5,TRBV3-1,.,many,CASSQDGAALQETQYF,TGTGCCAGCAGCCAAGATGGGGCAGCCCTCCAAGAGACCCAGTACTTC
TRBJ1-5,TRBV5-1,.,many,CASSLGPASNQPQHF,TGCGCCAGCAGCTTGGGACCGGCGAGCAATCAGCCCCAGCATTTT
TRBJ2-7,TRBV20-1,TRBD2,many,CSASPILAGGPYEQYF,TGCAGTGCTAGCCCCATACTAGCGGGGGGGCCCTACGAGCAGTACTTC
TRBJ1-5,TRBV7-6,.,many,CASSTTKGKPQHF,TGTGCCAGCAGCACAACTAAGGGGAAGCCCCAGCATTTT
TRBJ1-1,TRBV12-3/TRBV12-4,.,few,CASSLSGIGTRAFF,TGTGCCAGCAGTTTATCTGGTATAGGAACGCGTGCTTTCTTT
TRBJ1-5,TRBV2,.,.,CASRPGVNQPQHF,TGTGCCAGCAGACCAGGGGTCAATCAGCCCCAGCATTTT
TRBJ1-1,TRBV5-1,.,few,CASSLLKRRVGSEAFF,TGCGCCAGCAGCTTGTTGAAGAGACGTGTGGGCTCTGAAGCTTTCTTT
TRBJ2-1,TRBV7-8,.,many,CASSNSRLVYNEQFF,TGTGCCAGCAGCAACTCTAGGCTAGTCTACAATGAGCAGTTCTTC
TRBJ2-3,TRBV6-1,TRBD2,few,CASSRGLAGPTDTQYF,TGTGCCAGCAGTCGTGGACTAGCGGGGCCCACAGATACGCAGTATTTT
TRBJ2-7,TRBV23-1,TRBD2,many,CASSPLEGGGTYEQYF,TGCGCCAGCAGTCCGTTGGAGGGCGGGGGGACCTACGAGCAGTACTTC
TRBJ2-1,TRBV4-1,.,many,CASSLVERVNEQFF,TGCGCCAGCAGCCTAGTGGAGCGGGTCAATGAGCAGTTCTTC
TRBJ2-5,TRBV6-6,.,.,CASRYSYGRETQYF,TGTGCCAGCAGATACTCGTATGGGCGAGAGACCCAGTACTTC
TRBJ1-1,TRBV6-6,TRBD1,.,CASSYSTGGTEAFF,TGTGCCAGCAGTTACTCGACAGGGGGTACTGAAGCTTTCTTT
TRBJ1-5,TRBV7-2,.,many,CASRSVRNSNQPQHF,TGTGCCAGCAGGTCCGTTAGGAATAGCAATCAGCCCCAGCATTTT
TRBJ1-1,TRBV29-1,.,many,CSVQDRGGAFF,TGCAGCGTCCAGGACCGGGGGGGAGCTTTCTTT
TRBJ1-1,TRBV3-1,.,.,CASSPPEGTEAFF,TGTGCCAGCAGCCCTCCTGAAGGCACTGAAGCTTTCTTT
TRBJ1-5,TRBV4-2,.,.,CVSSRSRTTGQPQHF,TGTGTCAGCAGCCGATCACGCACCACAGGTCAGCCCCAGCATTTT
TRBJ2-7,TRBV28,TRBD2,many,CASRAGLAVYEQYF,TGTGCCAGCAGAGCGGGACTAGCGGTGTACGAGCAGTACTTC
TRBJ2-5,TRBV20-1,.,few,CSARDHGQVLLRTQYF,TGCAGTGCTAGAGATCATGGACAAGTCCTCTTGCGGACCCAGTACTTC